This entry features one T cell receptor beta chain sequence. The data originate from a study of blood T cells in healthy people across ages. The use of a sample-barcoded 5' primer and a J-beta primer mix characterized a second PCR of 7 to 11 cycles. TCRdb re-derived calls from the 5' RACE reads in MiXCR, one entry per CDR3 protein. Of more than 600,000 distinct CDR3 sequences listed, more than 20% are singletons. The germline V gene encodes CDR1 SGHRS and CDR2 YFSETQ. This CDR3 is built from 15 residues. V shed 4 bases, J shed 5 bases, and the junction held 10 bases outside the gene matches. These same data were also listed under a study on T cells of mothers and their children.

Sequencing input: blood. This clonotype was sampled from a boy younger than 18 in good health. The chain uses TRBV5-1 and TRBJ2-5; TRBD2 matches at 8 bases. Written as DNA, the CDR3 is TGCGCCAGCAGCACTGGACCAGCGGGAGTCGAGACCCAGTACTTC. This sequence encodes CASSTGPAGVETQYF.